The 12 T cell receptor beta chains below were found in one sample sequenced in a study of Ad26.COV2.S vaccination and SARS-CoV-2 variants. Some clones are missing from TCRdb's copy, which holds only in-frame ones; the method was immunoSEQ multiplex PCR. The table shows about 350,000 clones, with approximately 90% occurring only once. Indicated treatment: 15 to 20 received Ad26.COV2.S at low or high dose, single or two shots; 5 received placebo; per-sample allocation not given. Samples analyzed were those drawn on day 63 after the first vaccine or placebo injection. Sequencing was performed on peripheral blood, taken in a trial of Ad26.COV2.S vaccine versus placebo. Every receptor here comes from a person between 18 and 59 years old who received the Ad26.COV2.S COVID-19 vaccine or a placebo.

A remark on this clone: At the DNA level, this CDR3 is encoded by other sequences in the same sample as well. The rearrangement uses TRBV7-2 and TRBJ2-3; either TRBD1 or TRBD2 may supply D (5 bases each). The CDR3 is made up of 14 amino acids. Trimming removed 1 base from V and 4 bases from J, with 9 bases in between. Germline V gives CDR1 SGHTA, CDR2 FQGNSA. The CDR3 nucleotides are TGTGCCAGCAGCTTAGGAGGGGTAGCAGATACGCAGTATTTT. Translating it yields CASSLGGVADTQYF.

V gene TRBV3-1 (or the pseudogene TRBV3-2) combines with J gene TRBJ1-1; D not certain. Germline lookup yields CDR1 LGHDT and CDR2 YNNKEL (reference sequence). The V and J ends lost 4 bases and 0 bases respectively, with 9 bases between them. The CDR3 loop spans 14 amino acids. CDR3 nucleotides: TGTGCCAGCAGCCTCGCTCAGGTGAACACTGAAGCTTTCTTT. Protein: CASSLAQVNTEAFF.

The chain is built from TRBV19 and TRBJ1-6, with 10 bases lining up with TRBD1. Per the germline V gene, CDR1 is LNHDA and CDR2 is SQIVND (reference sequence). The ends lost 9 bases at V and 7 bases at J; junction bases unmatched: 9. This CDR3 is 15 amino acids long. The CDR3 protein is CASASMDRGNSPLHF. The CDR3 bases are TGTGCCAGCGCCAGCATGGACAGGGGGAATTCACCCCTCCACTTT.

DNA of the CDR3: TGTGCCAGCTCACGATTGACAGTGGCCTCTGGAAACACCATATATTTT. Protein sequence: CASSRLTVASGNTIYF. V is TRBV18 and J is TRBJ1-3, with D tentatively TRBD1 (5 bases). The CDR3 totals 16 residues. Per germline, CDR1 KGHSH and CDR2 LQKENI. V lost 4 bases, J lost 0 bases, and 13 bases lay in between.

This chain connects TRBV7-9 to TRBJ2-3; 10 bases are a match to TRBD2. Per germline, CDR1 SEHNR and CDR2 FQNEAQ (reference sequence). This CDR3 is built from 19 residues. J gave up 4 bases and V 5 bases, and 18 bases lay outside the gene matches. DNA of the CDR3: TGTGCCAGCAGCGACATTAGCGGGGGGCCTGGTAGTGTAGCAGATACGCAGTATTTT. It codes for CASSDISGGPGSVADTQYF.

This rearrangement joins TRBV7-3 to TRBJ1-4, with D possibly matching TRBD1 (6 bases). The germline V gene has CDR1 SGHTA and CDR2 FQGTGA. The CDR3 extends over 13 amino acids. V was shortened by 0 bases and J by 8 bases, with 7 bases between the two germline ends. The CDR3 sequence: CASSLTGGEKLFF. In nucleotides, the CDR3 is TGTGCCAGCAGCTTAACAGGGGGGGAAAAACTGTTTTTT.

This clone was seen a handful of times. V and J are TRBV5-1 and TRBJ2-7; no reliable D call. The CDR3 contains 12 residues. Germline loops: CDR1 SGHRS, CDR2 YFSETQ. Trimming pared 2 bases from V and 3 bases from J, leaving 6 bases between. CDR3 protein: CASSLGRYEQYF. In nucleotides, the CDR3 is TGCGCCAGCAGCTTAGGACGCTACGAGCAGTACTTC.

The chain recombines TRBV7-2 with TRBJ2-1, with 11 bases matching TRBD2. Trimming took 0 bases from V and 4 from J; bases not matched to a gene: 2. CDR3 size: 16 residues. Germline V lookup: CDR1 SGHTA, CDR2 FQGNSA. CDR3 sequence: CASSLAGTSGYNEQFF. The CDR3 DNA reads as TGTGCCAGCAGCTTAGCCGGGACTAGCGGTTACAATGAGCAGTTCTTC.

The table lists this clone with a few counts. The chain joins TRBV6-5 to TRBJ1-5, with 9 bases that match TRBD1. This CDR3 has 15 residues. In germline, CDR1 is MNHEY, CDR2 SVGAGI. V lost 2 bases and J lost 3; bases outside the gene matches: 2. CDR3 nucleotides: TGTGCCAGCAGTTACGGGACAGGGATCAATCAGCCCCAGCATTTT. Translation gives CASSYGTGINQPQHF.

With regard to this clone: One end of the junction varies from germline; a read error may be responsible. The chain carries TRBV7-3 and TRBJ2-4, with TRBD1 matching over 8 bases. Germline-derived CDR1 and CDR2 are SGHTA and FQGTGA. CDR3 length: 14 residues. The CDR3, as DNA: TGTGCCAGCAGCTCGGACAGGGCCAACAACATTCAGTACTTC. This encodes CASSSDRANNIQYF. The full variable domain, rest sourced from reference TRBV7-3 and TRBJ2-4, is GAGVSQTPSNKVTEKGKYVELRCDPISGHTALYWYRQSLGQGPEFLIYFQGTGAADDSGLPNDRFFAVRPEGSVSTLKIQRTERGDSAVYLCASSSDRANNIQYFGAGTRLSVL.

The chain uses TRBV4-1 and TRBJ2-1, with D tentatively TRBD1 or TRBD2 (5 bases each). The length of the CDR3 is 16 residues. CDR1 MGHRA and CDR2 YSYEKL come from the germline V gene. Trimming removed 3 bases at V and 7 bases at J, with 19 bases between. CDR3 protein: CASSQAPGRLANEQFF. In DNA, the CDR3 is TGCGCCAGCAGCCAGGCGCCGGGACGACTGGCAAATGAGCAGTTCTTC.

This clone was recorded a few times. This chain's CDR3 is CASSQDALYGYTF. CDR3 DNA: TGCGCCAGCAGCCAAGACGCGCTCTATGGCTACACCTTC. The V call is TRBV4-1, the J call TRBJ1-2, with D unresolved. The CDR3 runs to 13 residues. V lost 0 bases, J lost 4 bases, and 6 bases lay in between. The germline V gene has CDR1 MGHRA and CDR2 YSYEKL.